This is a list of T cell receptor beta chains from one sample in a study of blood T cell repertoires in COVID-19. Only in-frame clones appear in the TCRdb table, and some are missing; sequencing was by immunoSEQ multiplex PCR. The data show some 73,000 clones, 75% to 90% seen once. The sequenced sample was peripheral blood. The origin of the receptors is a man older than 75 with COVID-19, enrolled during active disease. CDR3s include the opening cysteine and the closing phenylalanine or tryptophan. Fields, in order: clone size, V gene, D gene, J gene, CDR3 length, CDR3 protein, CDR3 DNA. The D gene is left open where the match is weak. Clone size is shown for a subset of rows, as once, few, many or a class of expanded clone.

-,TRBV19,-,TRBJ1-1,14,CASSMTVKVSEAFF,TGTGCCAGTAGTATGACAGTTAAGGTCTCTGAAGCTTTCTTT
-,TRBV10-3,-,TRBJ1-5,15,CAISESTGSNQPQHF,TGTGCCATCAGTGAGTCGACAGGTAGCAATCAGCCCCAGCATTTT
-,TRBV7-2,TRBD1,TRBJ1-2,17,CASSSYTGTGSNYGYTF,TGTGCCAGCAGCTCCTACACCGGGACAGGCAGTAACTATGGCTACACCTTC
-,TRBV3-1/TRBV3-2,-,TRBJ1-3,13,CASSPPGGNTIYF,TGTGCCAGCAGCCCCCCCGGTGGAAACACCATATATTTT
-,TRBV7-2,TRBD1,TRBJ1-2,17,CASSFGDRGRLGYGYTF,TGTGCCAGCAGCTTCGGAGACAGGGGGCGCTTAGGGTATGGCTACACCTTC
once,TRBV5-1,TRBD2,TRBJ2-3,14,CASSSSGSTDTQYF,TGCGCCAGCTCCTCTAGCGGTAGCACAGATACGCAGTATTTT
-,TRBV11-3,-,TRBJ2-2,15,CASSLGTTPEGELFF,TGTGCCAGCAGCTTAGGGACAACCCCAGAAGGGGAGCTGTTTTTT
-,TRBV3-1/TRBV3-2,-,TRBJ1-3,16,CASSQGEGITGNTIYF,TGTGCCAGCAGCCAAGGGGAGGGTATCACTGGAAACACCATATATTTT
-,TRBV7-8,TRBD1,TRBJ1-4,15,CASSTRTGVNEKLFF,TGTGCCAGCAGTACTCGGACAGGGGTTAATGAAAAACTGTTTTTT
few,TRBV7-2,-,TRBJ2-4,14,CASSLGGDKNIQYF,TGTGCCAGCAGCTTAGGGGGGGACAAAAACATTCAGTACTTC
-,TRBV19,TRBD1,TRBJ1-1,14,CATRQGMGSTEAFF,TGTGCCACCAGACAGGGGATGGGGAGCACTGAAGCTTTCTTT
-,TRBV18,-,TRBJ2-7,13,CASSAGLDYEQYF,TGTGCCAGCTCAGCCGGCCTAGACTACGAGCAGTACTTC
-,TRBV15,TRBD2,TRBJ2-2,17,CATSSGLAGANTGELFF,TGTGCCACCAGCAGTGGACTAGCGGGGGCGAACACCGGGGAGCTGTTTTTT
-,TRBV24-1,-,TRBJ1-5,14,CATSDPGINQPQHF,TGTGCCACCAGTGATCCCGGGATCAATCAGCCCCAGCATTTT
-,TRBV29-1,TRBD2,TRBJ2-3,14,CSGGIGGTTDTQYF,TGCAGCGGGGGGATCGGGGGGACCACAGATACGCAGTATTTT
-,TRBV27,-,TRBJ1-6,18,CASSRTTDLSSYNSPLHF,TGTGCCAGCAGCCGGACGACAGATCTCAGCTCCTATAATTCACCCCTCCACTTT
-,TRBV5-6,TRBD1,TRBJ1-5,14,CASSGGQGNQPQHF,TGTGCCAGCAGCGGGGGACAGGGCAATCAGCCCCAGCATTTT